The clone carrying this T cell receptor beta chain came up many times. The antigen is not known. MiXCR was run by TCRdb on the 5' RACE reads, yielding one entry per CDR3 protein. Of more than 350,000 distinct CDR3 sequences in the sample, about 10% were seen once. The V and J ends lost 2 bases and 6 bases respectively, with 22 bases between them. Per the germline V gene, CDR1 is MGHRA and CDR2 is YSYEKL. The CDR3 sequence is 17 residues long. The data originate from a study of identical twins. Study results and limitations: Insertions were fewer in abundant cord blood beta clonotypes, whereas memory repertoires showed none of this pattern. Invariant MAIT and iNKT cells could partly confound zero-insertion analyses. Twin sharing of out-of-frame TCR alpha was underestimated by models in monozygotic pairs.

The chain joins TRBV4-1 to TRBJ1-2; maybe TRBD1 (5 bases). Sequences were obtained from naive T cells sorted from blood. This receptor was obtained from a woman in her 50s in good health. The CDR3 region has the DNA TGCGCCAGCAGCCAACCCAAGCGGGCCAGGGTGAGACATGGCTACACCTTC. Protein sequence: CASSQPKRARVRHGYTF.